These 22 T cell receptor beta chains share one sample of origin, sequenced in a study of blood T cell repertoires in COVID-19 (dated by TCRdb to about 2020). The library relied on the immunoSEQ multiplex PCR assay. Imported from immuneACCESS, the table was reduced by TCRdb to in-frame sequences with V and J called. These copies leave out some clones; in studies compared against another copy, an unresolved V gene accounts for under half, and the cause of the remainder is not known. Counted in this sample were about 90,000 clones; roughly 89% of them appeared once. The leading ten clones occupy around 3.4% of the sample. The source material was peripheral blood. The origin of the receptors is a woman aged 65 to 85 with acute or convalescent COVID-19.

V and J are TRBV21-1 and TRBJ2-1; the table's D call, TRBD2, has no DNA check behind it. TRBV21-1 constitutes a pseudogene. The CDR3 covers 14 residues. CDR3 amino acids: CASSYEGTDNEQFF. The CDR3 DNA sequence: TGTGCCAGCAGCTATGAGGGTACCGACAATGAGCAGTTCTTC.

This clone was seen just once. The same CDR3 is also encoded by other DNA sequences in this sample. The V gene is TRBV6-1, the J gene TRBJ2-5; tentative D call: TRBD1 (6 bases). CDR3 size: 18 residues. Trimming cost V 3 bases and J 5 bases, with 25 bases left between them. From germline, CDR1 is MNHNS and CDR2 SASEGT. The CDR3 sequence is CASSEALRGSARQETQYF. The DNA for the CDR3 is TGTGCCAGCAGTGAGGCCCTCAGGGGAAGTGCGCGCCAGGAGACCCAGTACTTC.

V usage is TRBV13 and J usage is TRBJ1-6; 7 bases align to TRBD1. J lost 3 bases, V lost 5 bases, and 10 bases had no gene match. Per germline, CDR1 PRHDT and CDR2 FYEKMQ (reference sequence). The CDR3 spans 17 residues. CDR3 in amino acids: CASSPHGDRGYNSPLHF. CDR3 sequence (DNA): TGTGCCAGCAGCCCCCATGGGGACAGAGGCTATAATTCACCCCTCCACTTT.

The J gene is TRBJ1-2, the V gene TRBV18, with D possibly matching TRBD1 (5 bases). Germline V CDR1 and CDR2: KGHSH, LQKENI. Trimming left V 3 bases short and J 3 bases short, with 14 bases between. The CDR3 is made up of 15 amino acids. DNA for the CDR3: TGTGCCAGCTCACCTTTACAGAAAGGGGACTATGGCTACACCTTC. Its protein product is CASSPLQKGDYGYTF.

V usage is TRBV28 and J usage is TRBJ2-7; unclear D gene. V was cut by 11 bases and J by 7 bases, with 18 bases left in between. Per the germline V gene, CDR1 is MDHEN and CDR2 is SYDVKM. CDR3 length equals 12 residues. The chain's CDR3 is CAVRVAGGEQYF. The CDR3, as DNA: TGTGCCGTACGGGTGGCTGGTGGGGAGCAGTACTTC.

CDR3 loop: CASTPTGTGGQPQHF. CDR3 sequence (DNA): TGTGCCAGCACTCCCACAGGGACGGGGGGTCAGCCCCAGCATTTT. The V gene is TRBV6-5, the J gene TRBJ1-5, with a weak D call TRBD1 (6 bases). Trimming took 7 bases from V and 6 from J, leaving 19 bases between them. The CDR3 loop spans 15 amino acids. Germline CDR1 reads MNHEY; CDR2 reads SVGAGI.

The genes are TRBV5-4 and TRBJ2-7; 7 nucleotides line up with TRBD2. The CDR3 loop spans 14 amino acids. Germline V gene data show CDR1 as SGHNT and CDR2 as YYREEE (reference sequence). J gave up 2 bases and V 6 bases, and 8 bases lay outside the gene matches. The CDR3 loop is CASTDQRGTYEQYF. The CDR3 DNA reads TGTGCCAGCACCGACCAGCGGGGAACCTACGAGCAGTACTTC.

This rearrangement joins TRBV28 to TRBJ1-5; no reliable D call. There are 15 residues in the CDR3. V gave up 3 bases and J gave up 4 bases, with 13 bases separating them. Germline CDR1 is MDHEN and CDR2 is SYDVKM. In nucleotides, the CDR3 is TGTGCCAGCAGTTTGTCGGGGAGCATTAATCAGCCCCAGCATTTT. Encoded protein: CASSLSGSINQPQHF.

This clone was detected a few times. The chain has TRBV28 and TRBJ1-4; 7 bases map to TRBD1. Trimming at V came to 3 bases and at J to 7 bases, leaving 17 bases not matched to a gene. Per germline, CDR1 MDHEN and CDR2 SYDVKM. This CDR3 region has 18 residues. CDR3 nucleotides: TGTGCCAGCAGTTTGCCGGGACAGACCCTTTTTTTCGGTGAAAAACTGTTTTTT. Translation gives CASSLPGQTLFFGEKLFF.

This clone came up once. The chain joins TRBV5-8 to TRBJ1-3; 8 positions match TRBD1. Germline V lookup: CDR1 SGHTS, CDR2 YDEGEE. The V and J ends lost 0 bases and 2 bases, in that order; junction bases with no gene match: 1. The CDR3 spans 15 residues. CDR3 DNA sequence: TGTGCCAGCAGCTTGGACAGGGGGACTGGAAACACCATATATTTT. This translates into CASSLDRGTGNTIYF.

The rearrangement uses TRBV28 and TRBJ1-6, with TRBD1 as a possible D gene (5 bases). V was trimmed by 2 bases and J by 13 bases, leaving 15 bases between them. The CDR3 has 14 residues. The germline V gene has CDR1 MDHEN and CDR2 SYDVKM. CDR3 nucleotide sequence: TGTGCCAGCAGTTTACCCGGGACTTCTTCCCCCCTCCACTTT. It specifies CASSLPGTSSPLHF.

In this sample, this clone turned up once. This CDR3 is CASSLAGQGEKLFF. In DNA, the CDR3 is TGTGCCAGCAGCTTAGCGGGACAGGGGGAAAAACTGTTTTTT. The J gene is TRBJ1-4, the V gene TRBV7-9, with TRBD1 matching 10 bases. Germline V gene lookup returns CDR1 SEHNR and CDR2 FQNEAQ (reference sequence). The CDR3 has 14 amino acids. The J segment lost 8 bases and the V segment lost 0 bases, leaving 0 bases of the junction unmatched.

The V call is TRBV7-9, the J call TRBJ2-7; D may be TRBD2 (6 bases). The CDR3 totals 12 residues. Trimming took off 5 bases at V and 10 bases at J, with 15 bases between the two ends. Germline assignment: CDR1 SEHNR and CDR2 FQNEAQ (reference sequence). Written as DNA, the CDR3 is TGTGCCAGCAGCGTATCAGGACTAATACAGTACTTC. The encoded protein is CASSVSGLIQYF.

The chain couples TRBV5-1 to TRBJ2-5; 7 bases match TRBD2. Germline CDR1 is SGHRS and CDR2 is YFSETQ. The CDR3 extends over 15 amino acids. Unmatched junction bases numbered 8, after V lost 3 bases and J lost 3 bases. CDR3 bases: TGCGCCAGCAGCTGGAATTACGGACTAGAAGAGACCCAGTACTTC. Protein sequence: CASSWNYGLEETQYF.

The V and J genes are TRBV2 and TRBJ1-2, with 7 bases fitting TRBD1. Germline CDR1 reads SNHLY; CDR2 reads FYNNEI. This CDR3 region has 17 residues. V lost 3 bases and J lost 4; bases outside the gene matches: 14. For the CDR3, the DNA is TGTGCCAGCAGTGACGCCGCCGGACAGGTTTACTCCTATGGCTACACCTTC. Its protein is CASSDAAGQVYSYGYTF.

The chain employs TRBV30 and TRBJ1-2; tentatively, D is TRBD1 (5 bases). The V end lost 3 bases, the J end lost 8 bases, and 19 bases lay between the germline ends. Germline loops: CDR1 GTSNPN, CDR2 SVGIG (reference sequence). The CDR3 spans 14 residues. The CDR3 DNA reads TGTGCCTGGAGGGGACTATCTCTCCCGGCCGGCTACACCTTC. Protein sequence: CAWRGLSLPAGYTF. The full variable domain, with the rest looked up from reference TRBV30 and TRBJ1-2, is SQTIHQWPATLVQPVGSPLSLECTVEGTSNPNLYWYRQAAGRGLQLLFYSVGIGQISSEVPQNLSASRPQDRQFILSSKKLLLSDSGFYLCAWRGLSLPAGYTFGSGTRLTVV.

This chain uses TRBV28 with TRBJ1-2; D uncertain. The CDR3 has 14 residues. Germline CDR1 is MDHEN and CDR2 is SYDVKM. Trimming pared 4 bases from V and 5 bases from J, leaving 14 bases between. The CDR3 reads CASSSPWHSYGYTF. CDR3 in DNA: TGTGCCAGCAGTTCGCCCTGGCATTCTTATGGCTACACCTTC.

This chain connects TRBV2 to TRBJ2-1; TRBD2 might be the D (7 bases). Germline V lookup: CDR1 SNHLY, CDR2 FYNNEI. The CDR3 spans 15 residues. Trimming took 10 bases from V and 3 from J, leaving 19 bases between them. The chain's CDR3 is CAITKGGVVYNEQFF. The CDR3 bases are TGTGCCATCACTAAAGGGGGGGTAGTCTACAATGAGCAGTTCTTC.

This rearrangement joins TRBV4-1 to TRBJ1-4; the D is unclear. Germline V gives CDR1 MGHRA, CDR2 YSYEKL. V was clipped by 3 bases and J by 8 bases, with 10 bases between them. This CDR3 has 13 amino acids. The chain's CDR3 is CASSQGWEEKLFF. DNA for the CDR3: TGCGCCAGCAGCCAGGGATGGGAGGAAAAACTGTTTTTT.

About this clone itself: The same CDR3 is also encoded by other DNA sequences in this sample. The chain uses TRBV10-3 and TRBJ2-7, with 8 bases identical to TRBD2. The CDR3 consists of 15 residues. In germline, CDR1 is ENHRY, CDR2 SYGVKD. V gave up 3 bases and J gave up 5 bases; unmatched junction bases: 9. The CDR3 sequence: CAISDGTRNLDEQYV. Here the CDR3 DNA reads TGTGCCATCAGTGACGGGACTAGAAACTTGGACGAGCAGTACGTC.

The chain is built from TRBV5-1 and TRBJ1-2; D remains ambiguous. This CDR3 has 15 residues. Germline CDR1 reads SGHRS; CDR2 reads YFSETQ. V dropped 0 bases and J dropped 3 bases, with 12 bases sitting between them. CDR3 DNA sequence: TGCGCCAGCAGCTTGGGCCAGACATCGGACTATGGCTACACCTTC. Amino acids: CASSLGQTSDYGYTF.

The rearrangement joins TRBV5-4 to TRBJ2-1, with TRBD2 as a possible D gene (5 bases). CDR3 length: 16 residues. Between the trimmed V and J ends, which lost 0 bases and 1 base, there was a span of 11 bases. The V gene's germline CDR1 is SGHNT and CDR2 YYREEE (reference sequence). This CDR3 is CASSLGGSRSYNEQFF. For the CDR3, the DNA is TGTGCCAGCAGCTTGGGTGGGAGTAGGTCCTACAATGAGCAGTTCTTC.